The 21 T cell receptor beta chains presented below share a single source sample, sequenced in a study of T-cell reconstitution after alpha-beta-depleted transplantation in children. TCRbeta library construction was performed incorporating unique molecular identifiers. TCRdb re-derived calls from the PCR reads in MiXCR, one entry per CDR3 protein. The sample comprises around 200,000 distinct CDR3 sequences, about 9.5% of which are singletons, and about 6.2% rests with the top ten. This specimen was PBMCs from the stem cell graft donor, taken from the stem cell graft. The receptors come from a human donor who donated a stem cell graft to a child with acute lymphoblastic leukemia.

In its sample, this clonotype was seen many times. V is TRBV29-1 and J is TRBJ2-7; possibly TRBD1 for D (6 bases). Germline V gene sequence: CDR1 SQVTM, CDR2 ANQGSEA. With 4 bases removed from V and 1 base from J, the gap between germline ends came to 11 bases. This CDR3 has 13 amino acids. CDR3 in amino acids: CSVATGKSYEQYF. CDR3 nucleotides: TGCAGCGTTGCCACAGGGAAATCCTACGAGCAGTACTTC.

This clonotype was seen repeatedly, ten times or more. The rearrangement links TRBV6-2 or TRBV6-3 to TRBJ2-2; D is unresolved. The V end lost 2 bases, the J end lost 7 bases, and 11 bases lay between the germline ends. Per the germline V gene, CDR1 is MNHEY and CDR2 is SVGEGT. The CDR3 runs 14 residues. The CDR3 is CASSYAVQGGELFF. CDR3 bases: TGTGCCAGCAGTTACGCCGTTCAAGGCGGGGAGCTGTTTTTT.

CDR3 coding DNA: TGCAGCGCCCACGCGAGCTACGAGCAGTACTTC. Amino acids: CSAHASYEQYF. The chain employs TRBV29-1 and TRBJ2-7; no firm D call. Trimming cost V 7 bases and J 3 bases, with 10 bases left between them. The CDR3 has 11 amino acids. Germline assignment: CDR1 SQVTM and CDR2 ANQGSEA.

This clonotype was counted ten times or more. The chain combines TRBV5-8 with TRBJ2-3; unclear D gene. With 4 bases removed from V and 4 bases from J, the gap between germline ends came to 13 bases. Germline V lookup: CDR1 SGHTS, CDR2 YDEGEE. The CDR3 extends over 14 amino acids. The CDR3 sequence is CASSHKGLADTQYF. CDR3 nucleotides: TGTGCCAGCAGCCATAAAGGGCTGGCAGATACGCAGTATTTT.

This clonotype occurred many times. The chain is built from TRBV9 and TRBJ1-1; D is ambiguous. Trimming stripped 1 base from V and 0 bases from J, with 4 bases between. The CDR3 spans 13 residues. Germline V gene data show CDR1 as SGDLS and CDR2 as YYNGEE. The CDR3 spells CASSVQVNTEAFF. CDR3 sequence (DNA): TGTGCCAGCAGCGTACAAGTGAACACTGAAGCTTTCTTT. Full variable domain (missing parts from reference TRBV9 and TRBJ1-1): DSGVTQTPKHLITATGQRVTLRCSPRSGDLSVYWYQQSLDQGLQFLIQYYNGEERAKGNILERFSAQQFPDLHSELNLSSLELGDSALYFCASSVQVNTEAFFGQGTRLTVV.

V usage is TRBV20-1 and J usage is TRBJ2-1; 7 bases align to TRBD2. This CDR3 comprises 15 residues. The V gene's germline CDR1 is DFQATT and CDR2 SNEGSKA (reference sequence). After removal of 0 bases from V and 2 bases from J, the junction contained 4 bases not matched to a gene. Here the CDR3 DNA reads TGCAGTGCTAGAGATCCCCGGGGGGCCTACAATGAGCAGTTCTTC. Protein product: CSARDPRGAYNEQFF.

The chain couples TRBV4-3 to TRBJ2-7; D might be TRBD1 (6 bases). This CDR3 region has 16 residues. Deletions cut 3 bases from V and 5 bases from J, with 20 bases between. CDR1 LGHNA and CDR2 YSLEER come from the germline V gene. The CDR3 region is CASSHRGARFQHEQYF. DNA for the CDR3: TGCGCCAGCAGCCACAGGGGAGCACGGTTTCAGCACGAGCAGTACTTC.

The chain employs TRBV6-6 and TRBJ1-1; D uncertain. The CDR3 runs 10 residues. Trimming took 7 bases from V and 7 from J, leaving 7 bases between them. Germline V gives CDR1 MNHNY, CDR2 SVGAGI (reference sequence). CDR3: CASNGFEAFF. In DNA form, the CDR3 reads TGTGCCAGCAATGGCTTTGAAGCTTTCTTT.

This clonotype was seen more than once but under ten times. The V and J genes are TRBV7-9 and TRBJ2-3; D may be TRBD1 or TRBD2 (6 bases each). The CDR3 runs 13 residues. Germline V gene sequence: CDR1 SEHNR, CDR2 FQNEAQ (reference sequence). V dropped 7 bases and J dropped 4 bases, with 12 bases sitting between them. Here the CDR3 reads CASTEGGADTQYF. The CDR3 nucleotides are TGTGCCAGCACTGAGGGGGGCGCAGATACGCAGTATTTT.

In this sample, this clonotype turned up many times. This chain uses TRBV3-1 with TRBJ2-5; TRBD2 matches 8 bases. The germline V gene encodes CDR1 LGHDT and CDR2 YNNKEL (reference sequence). Trimming removed 0 bases from V and 5 bases from J; junction bases left unmatched: 8. The CDR3 is made up of 16 amino acids. Written as DNA, the CDR3 is TGTGCCAGCAGCCAAGATCCCCGGGGGGGCATGGAGACCCAGTACTTC. It translates to CASSQDPRGGMETQYF.

This chain joins TRBV19 and TRBJ1-5; D gene unclear. Germline values: CDR1 LNHDA, CDR2 SQIVND (reference sequence). Trimming took 1 base from V and 2 from J, leaving 12 bases between them. CDR3 length equals 16 residues. The DNA for the CDR3 is TGTGCCAGTAGTATAGTCGCAGGCAAGGGCAATCAGCCCCAGCATTTT. Translating gives CASSIVAGKGNQPQHF. Full variable domain (missing parts from reference TRBV19 and TRBJ1-5): DGGITQSPKYLFRKEGQNVTLSCEQNLNHDAMYWYRQDPGQGLRLIYYSQIVNDFQKGDIAEGYSVSREKKESFPLTVTSAQKNPTAFYLCASSIVAGKGNQPQHFGDGTRLSIL.

This clonotype was observed a handful of times. The chain joins TRBV9 to TRBJ1-2; 12 nucleotides agree with TRBD1. The CDR3 contains 17 residues. CDR1 is SGDLS and CDR2 is YYNGEE in the germline V gene. Trimming cost V 2 bases and J 7 bases; bases outside gene matches: 12. The CDR3 reads CASSVNPGTGGVRGYTF. The CDR3 coding sequence is TGTGCCAGCAGCGTTAACCCCGGGACAGGGGGCGTTCGTGGCTACACCTTC.

This rearrangement joins TRBV25-1 to TRBJ2-5; D possibly uses TRBD1 or TRBD2 (5 bases each). This CDR3 contains 16 residues. Looked up from germline, CDR1 is MGHDK and CDR2 is SYGVNS. The V gene lost 3 bases and the J gene lost 2 bases, with 16 bases spanning the gap. CDR3 residues: CASSEGERYGQETQYF. The CDR3 bases are TGTGCCAGCAGTGAGGGGGAGCGGTATGGGCAAGAGACCCAGTACTTC. Supplemented by reference TRBV25-1 and TRBJ2-5, the full variable domain reads EADIYQTPRYLVIGTGKKITLECSQTMGHDKMYWYQQDPGMELHLIHYSYGVNSTEKGDLSSESTVSRIRTEHFPLTLESARPSHTSQYLCASSEGERYGQETQYFGPGTRLLVL.

The chain recombines TRBV30 with TRBJ2-5, with D possibly being TRBD1 (6 bases). V lost 4 bases to trimming and J lost 5 bases, with 8 bases between them. Looked up from germline, CDR1 is GTSNPN and CDR2 is SVGIG (reference sequence). This CDR3 is built from 11 residues. The CDR3 region is CAWTTGETQYF. The DNA of the CDR3 is TGTGCCTGGACCACAGGGGAGACCCAGTACTTC.

This clonotype was counted at least ten times. The chain's CDR3 is CASSLVVGRGRSYNEQFF. CDR3 bases: TGTGCCAGCAGTTTAGTCGTAGGAAGGGGCCGCTCCTACAATGAGCAGTTCTTC. The V gene is TRBV27, the J gene TRBJ2-1; D perhaps matches TRBD1 (5 bases). CDR3 length: 18 amino acids. CDR1 is MNHEY, CDR2 SMNVEV, per germline (reference sequence). V lost 2 bases to trimming and J lost 0 bases, with 17 bases between them.

This clonotype has just a few counts. This sequence joins TRBV10-2 and TRBJ2-7, with D hard to call. The CDR3 is 16 amino acids. Germline CDR1 reads WSHSY; CDR2 reads SAAADI. V lost 5 bases and J lost 2, with 19 bases in between. The CDR3 region is CASSFGRAGLTYEQYF. For the CDR3, the DNA is TGCGCCAGCAGTTTCGGACGTGCCGGGCTTACCTACGAGCAGTACTTC.

The chain is built from TRBV12-3 or TRBV12-4 and TRBJ2-1; D might be TRBD2 (6 bases). V lost 6 bases, J lost 8 bases, and 26 bases lay in between. The CDR3 has 17 amino acids. CDR3 DNA: TGTGCCAGCAGAATGGAGGGGCCGACTATCACCCACGATGAGCAGTTCTTC. Translated, it gives CASRMEGPTITHDEQFF.

CDR3 nucleotides: TGTGCCAGCAGTACCCTCCCGGGACAGAGAAACACCGGGGAGCTGTTTTTT. This translates into CASSTLPGQRNTGELFF. The chain uses TRBV27 and TRBJ2-2, with 7 bases aligning to TRBD1. Germline-derived CDR1 and CDR2 are MNHEY and SMNVEV (reference sequence). The V gene end was trimmed by 5 bases and the J gene end by 2 bases; junction bases not matched to a gene: 11. This CDR3 comprises 17 residues.

The rearrangement links TRBV20-1 to TRBJ2-7; TRBD2 might be the D (5 bases). Deletions cut 3 bases from V and 2 bases from J, with 11 bases between. Germline CDR1 DFQATT, CDR2 SNEGSKA (reference sequence). The CDR3 consists of 13 residues. The CDR3 sequence: CSASGETPYEQYF. CDR3 DNA: TGCAGTGCTAGTGGGGAGACCCCCTACGAGCAGTACTTC.

The V gene is TRBV6-2 or TRBV6-3, the J gene TRBJ2-3; the match to TRBD1 covers 10 bases. V lost 2 bases, J lost 4 bases, and 0 bases stayed unmatched. This CDR3 has 14 residues. Germline values: CDR1 MNHEY, CDR2 SVGEGT. The CDR3 DNA is TGTGCCAGCAGTTACGGACAGGGGGCAGATACGCAGTATTTT. It translates to CASSYGQGADTQYF.

The sample holds many counts of this clonotype. CDR3 sequence (DNA): TGTGCCAGCAGCTTAGTTATCTCTGGGGAGCAGTTCTTC. Translated, it gives CASSLVISGEQFF. The rearrangement links TRBV7-9 to TRBJ2-1; no reliable D call. Germline CDR1 reads SEHNR; CDR2 reads FQNEAQ (reference sequence). This CDR3 is built from 13 residues. V was trimmed by 1 base and J by 10 bases, leaving 11 bases between them.